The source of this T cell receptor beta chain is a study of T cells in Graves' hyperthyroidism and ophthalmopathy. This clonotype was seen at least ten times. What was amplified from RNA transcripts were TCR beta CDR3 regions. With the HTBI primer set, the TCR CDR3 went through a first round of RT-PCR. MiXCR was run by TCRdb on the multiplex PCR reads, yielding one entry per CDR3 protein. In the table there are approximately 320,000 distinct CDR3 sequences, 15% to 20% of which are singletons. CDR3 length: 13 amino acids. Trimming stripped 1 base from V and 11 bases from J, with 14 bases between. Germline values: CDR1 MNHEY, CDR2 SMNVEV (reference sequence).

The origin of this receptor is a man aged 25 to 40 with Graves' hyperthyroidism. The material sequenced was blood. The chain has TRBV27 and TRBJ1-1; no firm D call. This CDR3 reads CASSLLGTKPAFF. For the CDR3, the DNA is TGTGCCAGCAGTTTATTAGGCACTAAGCCGGCTTTCTTT.